Listed here are 6 T cell receptor beta chains from one sample, sequenced in a study of CD8 T cells in ankylosing spondylitis. TCRdb redid the calling of the 5' RACE reads with MiXCR, one entry per CDR3 protein. The sample shows roughly 150,000 distinct CDR3 sequences, roughly a third of them seen only once. The sample comprised synovial fluid, either unsorted or a sorted T cell fraction (not recorded which). The source is a male donor with ankylosing spondylitis.

This clonotype was picked up many times. V is TRBV27 and J is TRBJ2-7; 7 bases line up with TRBD2. Germline CDR1 is MNHEY and CDR2 is SMNVEV (reference sequence). The CDR3 totals 16 residues. J lost 3 bases, V lost 6 bases, and 14 bases had no gene match. The chain's CDR3 is CASSHTIASGSYEQYF. For the CDR3, the DNA is TGTGCCAGCAGCCATACCATCGCTAGCGGAAGCTACGAGCAGTACTTC.

CDR3 DNA sequence: TGTGCCAGCAGCTTATGGACAGACACCGGGGAGCTGTTTTTT. This sequence encodes CASSLWTDTGELFF. V gene TRBV5-5 combines with J gene TRBJ2-2, with D possibly matching TRBD1 (6 bases). With 2 bases removed from V and 3 bases from J, the gap between germline ends came to 8 bases. The CDR3 runs 14 residues. The V gene's germline CDR1 is SGHKS and CDR2 YYEKEE (reference sequence). The full variable domain, rest sourced from reference TRBV5-5 and TRBJ2-2, is DAGVTQSPTHLIKTRGQQVTLRCSPISGHKSVSWYQQVLGQGPQFIFQYYEKEERGRGNFPDRFSARQFPNYSSELNVNALLLGDSALYLCASSLWTDTGELFFGEGSRLTVL.

This clonotype has ten or more counts. The V and J genes are TRBV5-1 and TRBJ2-7; possibly TRBD1 or TRBD2 for D (5 bases each). V dropped 0 bases and J dropped 5 bases, with 9 bases sitting between them. The CDR3 has 13 amino acids. The germline V gene has CDR1 SGHRS and CDR2 YFSETQ. The CDR3 DNA sequence: TGCGCCAGCAGCTTGGGGGGACGGGACGAGCAGTACTTC. Its translation: CASSLGGRDEQYF.

This clonotype was found a few times. V is TRBV30 and J is TRBJ2-3; D possibly corresponds to TRBD2 (6 bases). V was shortened by 8 bases and J by 1 base, with 16 bases between the two germline ends. This CDR3 has 14 residues. CDR1 GTSNPN and CDR2 SVGIG come from the germline V gene (reference sequence). The CDR3 DNA reads TGTGCCCGGACGAGCGGGTTCGGCACAGATACGCAGTATTTT. Translating it yields CARTSGFGTDTQYF.

This clonotype occurred many times. The V and J genes are TRBV20-1 and TRBJ2-3; D uncertain. Germline-derived CDR1 and CDR2 are DFQATT and SNEGSKA (reference sequence). This CDR3 has 13 amino acids. Trimming shortened V by 0 bases and J by 1 base, and 5 bases separated the two germline ends. The CDR3 sequence: CSARDMGTDTQYF. In nucleotides, the CDR3 is TGCAGTGCTAGAGATATGGGCACAGATACGCAGTATTTT.

The chain combines TRBV10-3 with TRBJ1-1, with D tentatively TRBD1 (5 bases). The CDR3 runs 14 residues. Germline CDR1 reads ENHRY; CDR2 reads SYGVKD. Trimming removed 2 bases at V and 6 bases at J, with 13 bases between. The CDR3 loop is CAISEGDRVPEAFF. The DNA for the CDR3 is TGTGCCATCAGTGAGGGGGACCGAGTGCCTGAAGCTTTCTTT.